In this sample, the clone carrying this T cell receptor beta chain turned up many times. V dropped 7 bases and J dropped 5 bases, with 19 bases sitting between them. The CDR3 has 15 residues. It was RNA transcripts that yielded the amplified TCR beta CDR3 regions. Using the HTBI primer set, a first-round RT-PCR was run on the TCR CDR3. TCRdb ran MiXCR on the multiplex PCR reads and lists one entry per CDR3 protein. The table records over 200,000 distinct CDR3 sequences, roughly 18% of them present only once. This sample is part of a study of T cells in Graves' hyperthyroidism and ophthalmopathy. Sequencing input: blood. The TCR originated in a man in his fifties with Graves' hyperthyroidism. The genes are TRBV12-3 or TRBV12-4 and TRBJ2-3; a weak D match, TRBD2 (6 bases). The CDR3 DNA reads TGTGCCAGCACCCCCCACAGGAGGGCCCAAGATACGCAGTATTTT. It translates to CASTPHRRAQDTQYF.